This T cell receptor beta chain was sequenced during a study of shared clonotypes between healthy human individuals. TCRdb keeps only in-frame clones here, not all; method: immunoSEQ multiplex PCR. This repertoire shows 600,000 or so clones, nearly 98% found once; its top ten account for roughly 0.29%. The CDR3 totals 15 residues. Germline V gene lookup returns CDR1 MNHEY and CDR2 SMNVEV (reference sequence). Trimming left V 5 bases short and J 0 bases short, with 11 bases between. Whole-study results and caveats: Generally, naive subsets came out with larger estimated richness than memory subsets. What rarefaction showed was incomplete sorted-subset sequencing despite large depth.

About this clone itself: Its target is not known.

The naive CD8 subset, CD45RO-negative cells positively selected for CCR7, excluded terminally differentiated effector memory CD45RA+ cells. The chain has TRBV27 and TRBJ1-5, with D maybe TRBD1 (5 bases). The sample was naive CD8+ T cells sorted from blood. The origin of this receptor is a man aged 30 to 39 in good health. CDR3 loop: CASSKGENSNQPQHF. The CDR3 region has the DNA TGTGCCAGCAGTAAAGGGGAGAATAGCAATCAGCCCCAGCATTTT.